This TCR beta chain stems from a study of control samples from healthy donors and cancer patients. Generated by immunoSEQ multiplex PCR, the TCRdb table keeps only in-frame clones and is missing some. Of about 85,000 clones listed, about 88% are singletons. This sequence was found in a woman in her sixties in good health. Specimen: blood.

CDR3 bases: TGCGCCAGCAGCGCCGGGACATCTACGACGAACACCGGGGAGCTGTTTTTT. It specifies CASSAGTSTTNTGELFF. The chain recombines TRBV4-1 with TRBJ2-2, with D possibly being TRBD1 (6 bases). With 5 bases removed from V and 0 bases from J, the gap between germline ends came to 16 bases. Per the germline V gene, CDR1 is MGHRA and CDR2 is YSYEKL. The CDR3 length is 17 residues.